The sequence of this T cell receptor beta chain was determined in a study of Graves' ophthalmopathy and Graves' hyperthyroidism. This clonotype occurred many times. Its antigen is undetermined. Study-wide findings and caveats: Appearing in blood as well were most expanded thyroid clonotypes above 0.001 frequency.

For repertoire sequencing, the TCR beta CDR3 regions were amplified from RNA transcripts. The authors performed first-round RT-PCR with HTBI primers and then a second-round multiplex PCR. TCRdb called the multiplex PCR reads again in MiXCR, with one record for every CDR3 protein. The profile covers 300,000 to 400,000 distinct CDR3 sequences, with about a sixth appearing a single time and about 12% taken by the ten largest. This CDR3 comprises 14 residues. V was shortened by 1 base and J by 7 bases, with 10 bases between the two germline ends. Germline assignment: CDR1 SGHTA and CDR2 FQGNSA. This chain uses TRBV7-2 with TRBJ2-2, with D uncertain. The sample consisted of peripheral blood. This TCR was sampled from an adult man with Graves' ophthalmopathy. The CDR3 DNA sequence: TGTGCCAGCAGCTTAGGAGTTAGGGACGGGGAGCTGTTTTTT. Protein product: CASSLGVRDGELFF.